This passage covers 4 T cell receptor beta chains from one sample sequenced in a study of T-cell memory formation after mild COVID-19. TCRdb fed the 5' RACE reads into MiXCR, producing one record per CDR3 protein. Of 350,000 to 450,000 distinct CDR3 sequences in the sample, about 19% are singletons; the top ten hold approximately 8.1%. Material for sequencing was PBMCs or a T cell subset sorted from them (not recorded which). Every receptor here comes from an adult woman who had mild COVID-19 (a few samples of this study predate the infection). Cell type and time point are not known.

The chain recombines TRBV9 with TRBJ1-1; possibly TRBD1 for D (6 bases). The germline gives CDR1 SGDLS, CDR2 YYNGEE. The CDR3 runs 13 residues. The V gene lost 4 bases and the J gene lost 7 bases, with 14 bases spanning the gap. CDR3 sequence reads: CASSIHQGSEAFF. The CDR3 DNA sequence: TGTGCCAGCAGCATTCATCAGGGGAGTGAAGCTTTCTTT.

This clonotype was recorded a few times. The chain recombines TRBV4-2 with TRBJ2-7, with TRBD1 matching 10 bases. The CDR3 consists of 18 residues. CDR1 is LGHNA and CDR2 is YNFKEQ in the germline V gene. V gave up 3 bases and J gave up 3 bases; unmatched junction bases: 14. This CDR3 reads CASSQTGGSSRGFYEQYF. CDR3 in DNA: TGTGCCAGCAGCCAGACAGGGGGCTCTAGCCGGGGGTTCTACGAGCAGTACTTC.

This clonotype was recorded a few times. CDR3 region: CASSPGGFRTDTQYF. CDR3 bases: TGTGCCAGCAGCCCCGGGGGGTTCCGCACAGATACGCAGTATTTT. The chain links TRBV27 to TRBJ2-3; 7 nucleotides align to TRBD2. V lost 6 bases to trimming and J lost 1 base; unmatched junction nucleotides: 7. The CDR3 contains 15 residues. Germline CDR1 and CDR2: MNHEY and SMNVEV (reference sequence).

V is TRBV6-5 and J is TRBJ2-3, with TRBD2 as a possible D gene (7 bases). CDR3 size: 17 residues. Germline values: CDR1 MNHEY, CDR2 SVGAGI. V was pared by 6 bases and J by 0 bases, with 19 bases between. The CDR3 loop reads CASSWRGGGRSTDTQYF. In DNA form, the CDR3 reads TGTGCCAGCAGCTGGCGCGGCGGGGGCCGTAGCACAGATACGCAGTATTTT.